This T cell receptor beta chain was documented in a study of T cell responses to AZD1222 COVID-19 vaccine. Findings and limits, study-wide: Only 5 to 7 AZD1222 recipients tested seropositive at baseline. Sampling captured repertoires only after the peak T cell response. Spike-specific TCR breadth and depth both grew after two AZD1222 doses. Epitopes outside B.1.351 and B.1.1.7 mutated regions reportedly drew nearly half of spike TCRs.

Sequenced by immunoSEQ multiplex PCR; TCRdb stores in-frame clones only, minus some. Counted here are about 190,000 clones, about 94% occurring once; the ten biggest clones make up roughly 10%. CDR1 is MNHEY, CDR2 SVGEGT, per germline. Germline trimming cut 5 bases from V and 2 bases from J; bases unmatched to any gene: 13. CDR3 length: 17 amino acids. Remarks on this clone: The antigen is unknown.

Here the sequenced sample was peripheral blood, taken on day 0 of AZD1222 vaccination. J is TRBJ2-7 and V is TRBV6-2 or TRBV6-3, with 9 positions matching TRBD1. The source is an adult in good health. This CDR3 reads CASSKTSDRGFPYEQYF. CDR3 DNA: TGTGCCAGCAGTAAGACCAGCGACAGGGGGTTTCCCTACGAGCAGTACTTC.